Below are 21 T cell receptor beta chains sequenced from a single sample in a study of HIV-infected patients and healthy controls. No cell fractionation was done, so the repertoire covers all unsorted peripheral blood T cells. Reverse transcription used around 500 ng RNA and constant-region primers for alpha and beta. Using multiplexing indices, alpha and beta chain libraries were generated apart by chain-specific third strand synthesis. Using its own MiXCR run on the 5' RACE reads, TCRdb lists one record per CDR3 protein. The table records 13,000 or so distinct CDR3 sequences, roughly 10% of them present only once. Sequenced: blood. These TCRs come from an adult in good health.

This chain connects TRBV20-1 to TRBJ1-5; D perhaps matches TRBD1 (5 bases). Germline V lookup: CDR1 DFQATT, CDR2 SNEGSKA (reference sequence). The CDR3 covers 11 residues. The CDR3 sequence: CSIQGSQPQHF. The CDR3 coding sequence is TGCAGCATCCAGGGAAGTCAGCCCCAGCATTTT.

This clonotype rates as medium-sized. This rearrangement joins TRBV18 to TRBJ1-1; D gene ambiguous. Germline V CDR1 and CDR2: KGHSH, LQKENI. The CDR3 is made up of 14 amino acids. With 2 bases removed from V and 4 bases from J, the gap between germline ends came to 11 bases. CDR3 region: CASSPLVLGTEAFF. The DNA for the CDR3 is TGTGCCAGCTCACCATTGGTCTTGGGCACTGAAGCTTTCTTT.

A few counts support this clonotype. The chain joins TRBV9 to TRBJ2-3, with D possibly being TRBD2 (6 bases). CDR1 and CDR2 (germline): SGDLS, YYNGEE. Trimming removed 4 bases at V and 5 bases at J, with 17 bases between. This CDR3 contains 15 residues. In DNA form, the CDR3 reads TGTGCCAGCAGCCCGGGACTGGATCTTAGAGATACGCAGTATTTT. Amino acids: CASSPGLDLRDTQYF. Variable domain in full (rest from reference TRBV9 and TRBJ2-3): DSGVTQTPKHLITATGQRVTLRCSPRSGDLSVYWYQQSLDQGLQFLIQYYNGEERAKGNILERFSAQQFPDLHSELNLSSLELGDSALYFCASSPGLDLRDTQYFGPGTRLTVL.

Judged by abundance, this clonotype is medium-sized. The chain uses TRBV6-5 and TRBJ1-1; 7 nucleotides match TRBD1. The germline V gene has CDR1 MNHEY and CDR2 SVGAGI. The trim removed 4 bases at V and 0 bases at J, leaving 5 bases unmatched. The CDR3 is 15 amino acids. The CDR3 DNA follows: TGTGCCAGCAGTTCCCCAGGGACAGTGAACACTGAAGCTTTCTTT. It is translated as CASSSPGTVNTEAFF.

This clonotype was detected a few times. The genes are TRBV20-1 and TRBJ1-1; no firm D call. The CDR3 length is 11 residues. V lost 2 bases to trimming and J lost 0 bases, with 1 base between them. Germline values: CDR1 DFQATT, CDR2 SNEGSKA (reference sequence). The CDR3, as DNA: TGCAGTGCTAGATTGAACACTGAAGCTTTCTTT. It translates to CSARLNTEAFF.

The rearrangement joins TRBV28 to TRBJ2-1; D may be TRBD1 (5 bases). Trimming shortened V by 5 bases and J by 8 bases, and 13 bases separated the two germline ends. CDR1 MDHEN and CDR2 SYDVKM come from the germline V gene. The CDR3 runs to 13 residues. CDR3: CASSGSVRDEQFF. As DNA, the CDR3 is TGTGCCAGCAGTGGATCGGTCAGGGATGAGCAGTTCTTC. Supplemented by reference TRBV28 and TRBJ2-1, the full variable domain reads DVKVTQSSRYLVKRTGEKVFLECVQDMDHENMFWYRQDPGLGLRLIYFSYDVKMKEKGDIPEGYSVSREKKERFSLILESASTNQTSMYLCASSGSVRDEQFFGPGTRLTVL.

This clonotype was counted many times. CDR3 protein: CASSLASYQPQHF. The DNA of the CDR3 is TGTGCCAGTAGTCTCGCCTCGTATCAGCCCCAGCATTTT. The genes are TRBV19 and TRBJ1-5; no definite D call. Trimming took 5 bases from V and 5 from J, leaving 10 bases between them. This CDR3 contains 13 residues. Per the germline V gene, CDR1 is LNHDA and CDR2 is SQIVND (reference sequence).

This clonotype was picked up a small number of times. This chain joins TRBV12-3 or TRBV12-4 and TRBJ2-1; 11 positions agree with TRBD2. The V segment lost 6 bases and the J segment 4 bases; nucleotides outside the gene matches: 2. The CDR3 is 14 residues long. CDR3 DNA: TGTGCCAGCAGACTAGCGGGAGAATACAATGAGCAGTTCTTC. Protein sequence: CASRLAGEYNEQFF.

The V call is TRBV2, the J call TRBJ2-2; TRBD1 matches 9 bases. The V segment lost 6 bases and the J segment 6 bases; nucleotides outside the gene matches: 8. CDR3 length: 15 residues. Germline lookup yields CDR1 SNHLY and CDR2 FYNNEI. The CDR3 sequence: CASSSQGADSGELFF. The CDR3 nucleotides are TGTGCCAGCAGCTCACAGGGGGCAGATTCCGGGGAGCTGTTTTTT. Full variable domain (remainder filled in from reference TRBV2 and TRBJ2-2): EPEVTQTPSHQVTQMGQEVILRCVPISNHLYFYWYRQILGQKVEFLVSFYNNEISEKSEIFDDQFSVERPDGSNFTLKIRSTKLEDSAMYFCASSSQGADSGELFFGEGSRLTVL.

This clonotype came up a few times. The chain has TRBV20-1 and TRBJ2-1, with TRBD2 matching over 11 bases. CDR3 length equals 17 residues. Trimming took 0 bases from V and 2 from J; bases not matched to a gene: 6. Per germline, CDR1 DFQATT and CDR2 SNEGSKA (reference sequence). The CDR3 region is CSARDFTSGRTYNEQFF. CDR3 bases: TGCAGTGCTAGAGATTTCACTAGCGGGAGAACCTACAATGAGCAGTTCTTC.

Of note for this clonotype: The junction differs from germline at one of its ends, possibly a read error. V gene TRBV6-1 combines with J gene TRBJ2-1; D remains ambiguous. The CDR3 is 13 amino acids. Germline assignment: CDR1 MNHNS and CDR2 SASEGT. This CDR3 reads CDSSEVGPYEQFF. DNA for the CDR3: TGTGACAGCAGTGAAGTTGGCCCTTATGAGCAGTTCTTC.

In its sample, this clonotype was seen many times. The chain joins TRBV9 to TRBJ2-1; unclear D gene. This CDR3 is built from 15 residues. Between the trimmed V and J ends, which lost 0 bases and 0 bases, there was a span of 7 bases. CDR1 SGDLS and CDR2 YYNGEE come from the germline V gene. This CDR3 is CASSVDGNSYNEQFF. In nucleotides, the CDR3 is TGTGCCAGCAGCGTAGACGGAAACTCCTACAATGAGCAGTTCTTC.

By proportion, this clonotype is medium-sized. V usage is TRBV9 and J usage is TRBJ1-3, with D perhaps TRBD1 (5 bases). V lost 0 bases, J lost 7 bases, and 8 bases lay in between. The CDR3 has 13 amino acids. Germline V CDR1 and CDR2: SGDLS, YYNGEE. The CDR3 loop is CASSVEGENTIYF. CDR3 bases: TGTGCCAGCAGCGTAGAAGGGGAGAACACCATATATTTT.

V usage is TRBV29-1 and J usage is TRBJ2-1; D remains unclear. This CDR3 has 11 residues. CDR1 SQVTM and CDR2 ANQGSEA come from the germline V gene. V gave up 6 bases and J gave up 7 bases, with 10 bases separating them. CDR3 sequence (DNA): TGCAGCGTGCCGTCTAGGAATGAGCAGTTCTTC. Residues: CSVPSRNEQFF.

Ten or more counts support this clonotype. CDR3 region: CASSIVAAAREQYF. The CDR3 coding sequence is TGTGCCAGTAGTATTGTGGCGGCAGCCAGGGAGCAGTACTTC. The V and J genes are TRBV19 and TRBJ2-7; the D is unclear. The CDR3 extends over 14 amino acids. V lost 3 bases and J 7 bases, leaving 16 bases between the germline ends. Germline V gene sequence: CDR1 LNHDA, CDR2 SQIVND (reference sequence).

The DNA for the CDR3 is TGTGCCAGCAGCTTTGGACTAGCGGACAATGAGCAGTTCTTC. Its protein is CASSFGLADNEQFF. The chain has TRBV5-6 and TRBJ2-1; TRBD2 agrees at 10 bases. V dropped 2 bases and J dropped 5; count of bases not matched to a gene: 1. Germline CDR1 and CDR2: SGHDT and YYEEEE. The CDR3 consists of 14 residues.

This clonotype was seen only a few times. The V and J genes are TRBV18 and TRBJ1-1; D remains ambiguous. The CDR3 is made up of 13 amino acids. CDR1 and CDR2 from the germline V gene are KGHSH and LQKENI. The ends were cut back, 5 bases at V and 0 bases at J, with 7 bases in the middle. The CDR3 loop reads CASSGRLNTEAFF. CDR3 in DNA: TGTGCCAGCTCAGGAAGACTGAACACTGAAGCTTTCTTT.

This clonotype has only a few counts. CDR3 sequence (DNA): TGTGCCAGTAGCCCGAGGGGGCACGAGCAGTACTTC. This gives the protein CASSPRGHEQYF. The chain has TRBV19 and TRBJ2-7; 7 bases align to TRBD1. There are 12 residues in the CDR3. The junction had 4 bases not matched to a gene; V was cut back by 6 bases and J by 5 bases. Germline-derived CDR1 and CDR2 are LNHDA and SQIVND (reference sequence).

This clonotype counts as medium-sized. The chain recombines TRBV5-5 with TRBJ1-6; the match to TRBD1 covers 7 bases. V shed 4 bases and J 6 bases; nucleotides not matched to a gene: 7. This CDR3 is built from 15 residues. The germline gives CDR1 SGHKS, CDR2 YYEKEE (reference sequence). The CDR3 sequence is CASSPWTGGNSPLHF. CDR3 coding DNA: TGTGCCAGCAGCCCGTGGACAGGTGGTAATTCACCCCTCCACTTT.

This clonotype ranks as medium-sized. The chain has TRBV19 and TRBJ1-5; 8 positions match TRBD1. Unmatched junction bases numbered 7, after V lost 3 bases and J lost 6 bases. The CDR3 consists of 15 residues. Germline V lookup: CDR1 LNHDA, CDR2 SQIVND (reference sequence). The CDR3 loop reads CASSITPDRVQPQHF. CDR3 DNA sequence: TGTGCCAGTAGTATTACTCCGGACAGGGTTCAGCCCCAGCATTTT. Full variable domain (missing parts from reference TRBV19 and TRBJ1-5): DGGITQSPKYLFRKEGQNVTLSCEQNLNHDAMYWYRQDPGQGLRLIYYSQIVNDFQKGDIAEGYSVSREKKESFPLTVTSAQKNPTAFYLCASSITPDRVQPQHFGDGTRLSIL.

This clonotype qualifies as medium-sized. The genes are TRBV29-1 and TRBJ2-1, with 7 bases that match TRBD2. Germline V lookup: CDR1 SQVTM, CDR2 ANQGSEA. CDR3 length: 16 amino acids. The V and J ends lost 3 bases and 7 bases, in that order; junction bases with no gene match: 15. The CDR3 here is CSVDPIRAGAINEQFF. For the CDR3, the DNA is TGCAGCGTTGATCCCATCCGGGCGGGAGCTATTAATGAGCAGTTCTTC.